The 12 T cell receptor beta chains below were found in one sample sequenced in a study of tumor and adjacent non-tumor tissue in lung cancer. The library came from three nested PCR rounds adapted from ARM-PCR protocols. One entry per CDR3 protein, called by TCRdb with MiXCR from the multiplex PCR reads. The sample has tens of thousands of distinct CDR3 sequences, roughly 70% seen once. RNA was extracted from bulk tissue without any cell sorting. Material for sequencing was lung tumor tissue. Receptor source: a man aged 55 to 70 with non-small cell lung cancer.

By share, this clonotype counts as medium-sized. The chain links TRBV12-3 or TRBV12-4 to TRBJ2-1; TRBD2 matches at 7 bases. The CDR3 has 16 residues. Germline trimming cut 3 bases from V and 5 bases from J; bases unmatched to any gene: 10. The CDR3 DNA follows: TGTGCCAGCAGTTTTCTGAGGTCGGGGAGGGACAATGAGCAGTTCTTC. Its translation: CASSFLRSGRDNEQFF.

The rearrangement joins TRBV11-2 to TRBJ2-3; 8 bases align to TRBD2. J gave up 1 base and V 5 bases, and 5 bases lay outside the gene matches. CDR3 size: 15 residues. Per germline, CDR1 SGHAT and CDR2 FQNNGV. The CDR3 sequence: CASSPGTRGTDTQYF. CDR3 nucleotides: TGTGCCAGCAGCCCCGGGACTAGGGGCACAGATACGCAGTATTTT.

This clonotype has ten or more counts. The V and J genes are TRBV6-2 or TRBV6-3 and TRBJ2-1; D gene unclear. CDR1 and CDR2 from the germline V gene are MNHEY and SVGEGT. Trimming took off 0 bases at V and 9 bases at J, with 15 bases between the two ends. The CDR3 has 15 residues. The CDR3 spells CASSYSGLSGAEQFF. CDR3 nucleotide sequence: TGTGCCAGCAGTTACTCGGGTCTTTCTGGCGCTGAGCAGTTCTTC.

In its sample, this clonotype was seen many times. This chain connects TRBV11-3 to TRBJ2-7; D ambiguous. V was cut by 0 bases and J by 5 bases, with 8 bases left in between. The CDR3 runs to 13 residues. Germline assignment: CDR1 SGHNT and CDR2 YENEEA. Here the CDR3 reads CASSLDVLDEQYF. CDR3 in DNA: TGTGCCAGCAGCTTAGACGTACTGGACGAGCAGTACTTC. The entire variable domain, with the rest obtained from reference TRBV11-3 and TRBJ2-7, is as follows: EAGVVQSPRYKIIEKKQPVAFWCNPISGHNTLYWYLQNLGQGPELLIRYENEEAVDDSQLPKDRFSAERLKGVDSTLKIQPAELGDSAVYLCASSLDVLDEQYFGPGTRLTVT.

The rearrangement uses TRBV6-5 and TRBJ2-3; D remains unclear. The V end was cut by 0 bases, the J end by 5 bases, with 6 bases between. From germline, CDR1 is MNHEY and CDR2 SVGAGI. The CDR3 has 13 amino acids. This CDR3 is CASSYSQGDTQYF. The CDR3 nucleotides read TGTGCCAGCAGTTACTCACAAGGAGATACGCAGTATTTT.

In regard to this clonotype: A much larger clonotype is one base distant, so this may be a read error. The V and J genes are TRBV11-3 and TRBJ2-5; perhaps TRBD2 as D (5 bases). This CDR3 spans 13 amino acids. CDR1 and CDR2 (germline): SGHNT, YENEEA. The CDR3 DNA reads as TGTGCCGGCAGCCGAGGGTTGGAAGAGACCCAGTACTTC. Protein: CAGSRGLEETQYF. The variable domain in full, with the rest retrieved from reference TRBV11-3 and TRBJ2-5, is EAGVVQSPRYKIIEKKQPVAFWCNPISGHNTLYWYLQNLGQGPELLIRYENEEAVDDSQLPKDRFSAERLKGVDSTLKIQPAELGDSAVYLCAGSRGLEETQYFGPGTRLLVL.

This clonotype was seen a handful of times. DNA of the CDR3: TGTGCCAGCAGCTTGTCAGATACGGGGGGTTACGAGCAGTACTTC. It is translated as CASSLSDTGGYEQYF. The rearrangement uses TRBV5-5 and TRBJ2-7, with TRBD2 identical over 7 bases. Trimming cost V 1 base and J 4 bases; bases outside gene matches: 8. CDR3 size: 15 residues. Germline V CDR1 and CDR2: SGHKS, YYEKEE (reference sequence).

This clonotype was seen many times. V is TRBV30 and J is TRBJ2-1; D may be TRBD2 (6 bases). The V and J ends lost 2 bases and 7 bases respectively, with 21 bases between them. The CDR3 has 16 amino acids. The germline V gene encodes CDR1 GTSNPN and CDR2 SVGIG (reference sequence). The CDR3 DNA reads as TGTGCCTGGAGTAGCCAGGGAGCGGGCCATAGAAATGAGCAGTTCTTC. Residues: CAWSSQGAGHRNEQFF.

As regards this clonotype: This may arise from a read error, as a much more abundant clone is one base away. This sequence joins TRBV13 and TRBJ1-1; D might be TRBD1 (6 bases). The CDR3 is 14 residues long. From germline, CDR1 is PRHDT and CDR2 FYEKMQ (reference sequence). V lost 5 bases, J lost 1 base, and 11 bases lay in between. Here the CDR3 reads CASSREQGNTEAFF. CDR3 DNA sequence: TGTGCCAGCAGCAGAGAACAGGGGAACACTGAAGCTTTCTTT. The variable domain in full, with the rest retrieved from reference TRBV13 and TRBJ1-1, is AAGVIQSPRHLIKEKRETATLKCYPIPRHDTVYWYQQGPGQDPQFLISFYEKMQSDKGSIPDRFSAQQFSDYHSELNMSSLELGDSALYFCASSREQGNTEAFFGQGTRLTVV.

A word on this clonotype: Here the CDR3 omits its conserved ending phenylalanine or tryptophan, so a read error is the likely source. The chain recombines TRBV11-2 with TRBJ2-7; 9 bases agree with TRBD1. TRBJ2-1 matches the DNA end more closely, so the J call is doubtful. The germline CDR1 and CDR2 sequences are SGHAT and FQNNGV. The CDR3 is 16 residues long. The CDR3 DNA follows: TGTGCCAGCATCTTAGTCCTCGGACAGGGGAGCTACGAGCAGTTCTCC. Amino acids: CASILVLGQGSYEQFS.

On this clonotype itself: A read error may produce the germline difference seen at one junction end. The chain links TRBV12-3 or TRBV12-4 to TRBJ2-3, with a possible D match to TRBD2 (6 bases). This CDR3 is 17 amino acids long. This CDR3 reads CANSLRLVGGSTDTQYF. DNA of the CDR3: TGTGCCAACAGTTTACGACTAGTGGGGGGTAGCACAGATACGCAGTATTTT.

Turning to this clonotype: Mismatch with germline at one junction end may stem from a read error. The rearrangement uses TRBV6-1 and TRBJ2-1; the D gene could be TRBD1 or TRBD2 (5 bases each). The CDR3 spans 15 residues. The germline V gene has CDR1 MNHNS and CDR2 SASEGT. The CDR3 DNA reads as TGTGCCAGCAGCCCGGGACCATACTCCTACAATGAACAGTTCTTC. This sequence encodes CASSPGPYSYNEQFF.